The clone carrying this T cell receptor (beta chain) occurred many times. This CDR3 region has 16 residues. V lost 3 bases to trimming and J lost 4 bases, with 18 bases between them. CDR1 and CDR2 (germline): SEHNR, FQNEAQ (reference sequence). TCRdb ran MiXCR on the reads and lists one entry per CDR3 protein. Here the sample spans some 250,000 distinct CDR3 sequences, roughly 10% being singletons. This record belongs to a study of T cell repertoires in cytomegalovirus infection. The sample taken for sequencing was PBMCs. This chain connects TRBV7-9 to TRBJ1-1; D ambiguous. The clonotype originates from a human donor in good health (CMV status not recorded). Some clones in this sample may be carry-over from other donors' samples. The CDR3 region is CASSFVPGLMGTEAFF. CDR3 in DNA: TGTGCCAGCAGCTTTGTGCCAGGACTTATGGGCACTGAAGCTTTCTTT.